This T cell receptor beta chain was captured in a study of T cell changes during pregnancy in multiple sclerosis. Germline V gene data show CDR1 as PRHDT and CDR2 as FYEKMQ (reference sequence). This CDR3 contains 15 residues. Losses at the gene ends were 4 bases for V and 6 bases for J; bases not matched to a gene: 6. Sequencing used immunoSEQ multiplex PCR; TCRdb keeps in-frame clones, though not all of them. The table lists fewer than 85,000 clones, more than 90% of them singletons. This receptor was obtained from a female donor with multiple sclerosis, enrolled in a pregnancy study. The chain recombines TRBV13 with TRBJ2-7, with 13 bases matching TRBD2. Sequenced material: peripheral blood, taken in the second trimester of pregnancy. The chain's CDR3 is CASSSGLAGVSEQYF. The CDR3 DNA reads as TGTGCCAGCAGCTCCGGACTAGCGGGAGTATCCGAGCAGTACTTC.